This T cell receptor (beta chain) was retrieved from a study of blood T cell repertoires in COVID-19. The method was immunoSEQ multiplex PCR; TCRdb's version includes in-frame clones alone and lacks a portion of them. The repertoire has about 300,000 clones, about nine tenths of them found once; the top ten carry 2% to 3%. V lost 2 bases and J lost 2, with 13 bases in between. Germline CDR1 and CDR2: LNHDA and SQIVND (reference sequence). This CDR3 has 15 residues. This sequence joins TRBV19 and TRBJ2-7; D is possibly TRBD2 (6 bases). The specimen was peripheral blood. The origin of this receptor is a man aged 18 to 35 with active or convalescent COVID-19. CDR3 sequence: CASSIISGQPYEQYF. The CDR3 coding sequence is TGTGCCAGTAGTATAATCAGCGGGCAGCCCTACGAGCAGTACTTC.